These 25 T cell receptor beta chains originate from one sample sequenced in a study of T cells in Graves' hyperthyroidism and ophthalmopathy. RNA transcripts gave rise to amplified TCR beta CDR3 regions. Primed by the HTBI set, a first-round RT-PCR was run on the TCR CDR3. MiXCR was run by TCRdb on the multiplex PCR reads, yielding one entry per CDR3 protein. Of 550,000 to 600,000 distinct CDR3 sequences listed, approximately 15% are singletons. Sequencing was done on a sample of blood. These receptors were obtained from a woman between 18 and 30 years old with Graves' ophthalmopathy.

The chain links TRBV19 to TRBJ1-2; D is uncertain. The V gene lost 0 bases and the J gene lost 8 bases, with 13 bases spanning the gap. This CDR3 is built from 14 residues. CDR1 is LNHDA and CDR2 is SQIVND in the germline V gene (reference sequence). CDR3 sequence (DNA): TGTGCCAGTAGTATAGAGGTGCGTCTGTGGGGCTACACCTTC. Protein: CASSIEVRLWGYTF.

This clonotype was seen at least ten times. The V call is TRBV7-2, the J call TRBJ2-7, with 10 bases fitting TRBD1. This CDR3 contains 16 residues. Germline lookup yields CDR1 SGHTA and CDR2 FQGNSA. The trim removed 5 bases at V and 2 bases at J, leaving 9 bases unmatched. The CDR3 region has the DNA TGTGCCAGCAGCGAATCAACCGGGACAGGGGCCTACGAGCAGTACTTC. It encodes CASSESTGTGAYEQYF.

V and J are TRBV4-3 and TRBJ1-3; D call uncertain. The CDR3 consists of 17 residues. Per germline, CDR1 LGHNA and CDR2 YSLEER. V shed 0 bases and J shed 0 bases, with 12 bases lying between them. The CDR3 DNA is TGCGCCAGCAGCCAAGATCGCCCGGGATACTCTGGAAACACCATATATTTT. Its protein is CASSQDRPGYSGNTIYF.

About this clonotype itself: Being one base from a much bigger clone, this may be a read error. This is likely a read error, given that the CDR3 carries no conserved phenylalanine or tryptophan at its end. The chain has TRBV7-9 and TRBJ1-2, with D perhaps matching TRBD1 (5 bases). Germline values: CDR1 SEHNR, CDR2 FQNEAQ (reference sequence). The CDR3 runs to 13 residues. The V gene lost 1 base and the J gene lost 6 bases, with 9 bases spanning the gap. The CDR3 DNA is TGTGCCAGCAGCTTAGTATTACAGGATGGCTACACCCTC. Protein product: CASSLVLQDGYTL.

In DNA form, the CDR3 reads TGTGCCAGCAGAGTGAGGACTAGCGGTCCTGAGCAGTTCTTC. This codes for CASRVRTSGPEQFF. The chain employs TRBV6-2 or TRBV6-3 and TRBJ2-1, with 10 bases that match TRBD2. This CDR3 has 14 amino acids. The V and J ends lost 6 bases and 9 bases, in that order; junction bases with no gene match: 8. CDR1 and CDR2 (germline): MNHEY, SVGEGT.

CDR3 region: CASSLLGPPSGNTIYF. The CDR3 bases are TGTGCCAGCAGTTTATTGGGACCTCCTTCTGGAAACACCATATATTTT. The gene calls are TRBV12-3 or TRBV12-4 and TRBJ1-3, with D maybe TRBD1 (5 bases). V was pared by 2 bases and J by 1 base, with 12 bases between. The CDR3 contains 16 residues.

This clonotype has only a few counts. This chain uses TRBV7-9 with TRBJ1-4; 7 bases agree with TRBD1. Unmatched junction bases numbered 10, after V lost 8 bases and J lost 7 bases. The germline gives CDR1 SEHNR, CDR2 FQNEAQ (reference sequence). The CDR3 totals 14 residues. The CDR3 loop reads CASGRQGAAEKLFF. In DNA, the CDR3 is TGTGCCAGCGGGCGACAGGGAGCGGCTGAAAAACTGTTTTTT.

This clonotype came up many times. This chain joins TRBV20-1 and TRBJ1-1; D not resolved. Trimming cost V 5 bases and J 3 bases, with 13 bases left between them. This CDR3 has 13 residues. CDR1 is DFQATT, CDR2 SNEGSKA, per germline (reference sequence). The CDR3 coding sequence is TGCAGTGCTCCGCCTAGGTGGGACACTGAAGCTTTCTTT. Protein: CSAPPRWDTEAFF.

About this clonotype itself: One base away lies a much larger clone, so this may be a sequencing read error. The chain uses TRBV20-1 and TRBJ2-1; perhaps TRBD1 as D (6 bases). Germline CDR1 and CDR2: DFQATT and SNEGSKA (reference sequence). V was clipped by 5 bases and J by 10 bases, with 12 bases between them. The CDR3 has 11 residues. CDR3 sequence reads: CSAGQGYEQFF. The DNA of the CDR3 is TGCAGTGCTGGTCAGGGGTACGAGCAGTTCTTC.

This clonotype was found once. Germline is not matched at one junction end, which may reflect a read error. The chain couples TRBV7-2 to TRBJ2-5; 9 nucleotides match TRBD2. This CDR3 is built from 13 residues. Germline loops: CDR1 SGHTA, CDR2 FQGNSA. CDR3 loop: CASNISGGETQYF. The CDR3 nucleotides are TGTGCCAGCAACATTAGCGGGGGAGAGACACAGTACTTC. The whole variable domain, filled in from reference TRBV7-2 and TRBJ2-5, reads GAGVSQSPSNKVTEKGKDVELRCDPISGHTALYWYRQSLGQGLEFLIYFQGNSAPDKSGLPSDRFSAERTGGSVSTLTIQRTQQEDSAVYLCASNISGGETQYFGPGTRLLVL.

The chain links TRBV9 to TRBJ1-1, with a weak D call TRBD1 (5 bases). Deletions cut 0 bases from V and 4 bases from J, with 13 bases between. The CDR3 is made up of 15 amino acids. Germline-derived CDR1 and CDR2 are SGDLS and YYNGEE. The CDR3 coding sequence is TGTGCCAGCAGCGTAGGGGCAGGGTGGGTCACTGAAGCTTTCTTT. Protein: CASSVGAGWVTEAFF.

This clonotype has a count of ten or more. This chain links TRBV12-5 with TRBJ2-7, with D hard to call. Looked up from germline, CDR1 is LGHNT and CDR2 is FRNRAP. The V end lost 5 bases, the J end lost 2 bases, and 7 bases lay between the germline ends. The CDR3 contains 12 residues. This CDR3 reads CASGRSPYEQYF. The CDR3 DNA reads as TGTGCTAGTGGTCGCTCCCCCTACGAGCAGTACTTC.

This clonotype was seen at least ten times. The chain links TRBV7-2 to TRBJ1-2; tentatively, D is TRBD1 (5 bases). The V end was cut by 5 bases, the J end by 4 bases, with 14 bases between. Germline CDR1 and CDR2: SGHTA and FQGNSA. The CDR3 extends over 14 amino acids. CDR3: CASSAQVGGYGYTF. The CDR3 DNA reads TGTGCCAGCAGCGCACAGGTAGGCGGCTATGGCTACACCTTC.

This clonotype was counted many times. The chain couples TRBV12-3 or TRBV12-4 to TRBJ1-2; 7 nucleotides agree with TRBD1. Losses at the gene ends were 5 bases for V and 6 bases for J; bases not matched to a gene: 3. The CDR3 has 12 residues. CDR3 DNA sequence: TGTGCCAGCAGTACAGGGGCGGATGGCTACACCTTC. This gives the protein CASSTGADGYTF.

This clonotype has at least ten counts. The gene calls are TRBV2 and TRBJ1-5; D is uncertain. V was clipped by 3 bases and J by 4 bases, with 7 bases between them. The CDR3 covers 13 residues. Germline V CDR1 and CDR2: SNHLY, FYNNEI. The CDR3 is CASSDRRNQPQHF. In nucleotides, the CDR3 is TGTGCCAGCAGTGACAGGAGAAATCAGCCCCAGCATTTT.

The table lists this clonotype with a few counts. The chain combines TRBV9 with TRBJ1-5; perhaps TRBD1 as D (6 bases). This CDR3 contains 13 residues. The germline gives CDR1 SGDLS, CDR2 YYNGEE. The germline V and J ends were trimmed by 4 bases and 5 bases, with 10 bases remaining between them. CDR3 in DNA: TGTGCCAGCAGCACCTCAGGGGATCAGCCCCAGCATTTT. Residues: CASSTSGDQPQHF.

This clonotype has a count of ten or more. The chain carries TRBV6-5 and TRBJ1-1; no definite D call. CDR3 length equals 15 residues. V was clipped by 0 bases and J by 0 bases, with 8 bases between them. The V gene's germline CDR1 is MNHEY and CDR2 SVGAGI. The CDR3 protein is CASSYSPGMNTEAFF. The CDR3 DNA reads TGTGCCAGCAGTTACTCGCCAGGCATGAACACTGAAGCTTTCTTT.

Comments on this clonotype: Since a much larger clone is just one base distant, this may be a read error. V gene TRBV20-1 combines with J gene TRBJ2-1; 10 nucleotides line up with TRBD1. The ends lost 3 bases at V and 8 bases at J; junction bases unmatched: 7. The CDR3 sequence is 14 residues long. Germline V gives CDR1 DFQATT, CDR2 SNEGSKA (reference sequence). The CDR3 reads CSARGGQGDYEQFF. DNA of the CDR3: TGCAGTGCTAGGGGAGGACAGGGGGACTATGAGCAGTTCTTC.

The V gene is TRBV4-3, the J gene TRBJ1-2; D is ambiguous. Trimming took 2 bases from V and 4 from J, leaving 11 bases between them. The CDR3 has 14 residues. CDR1 is LGHNA, CDR2 YSLEER, per germline. The CDR3 DNA is TGCGCCAGCAGCCAAATTTCAGGTGGCTATGGCTACACCTTC. Translated: CASSQISGGYGYTF.

This clonotype was counted ten times or more. The chain has TRBV27 and TRBJ2-7, with 8 positions matching TRBD2. J gave up 1 base and V 3 bases, and 8 bases lay outside the gene matches. The CDR3 contains 16 residues. Germline V gene lookup returns CDR1 MNHEY and CDR2 SMNVEV (reference sequence). The CDR3 sequence: CASSLVGAGGSYEQYF. CDR3 sequence (DNA): TGTGCCAGCAGTTTGGTGGGCGCGGGAGGTTCCTACGAGCAGTACTTC.

V usage is TRBV28 and J usage is TRBJ1-4, with D unclear. This CDR3 region has 13 residues. V lost 6 bases to trimming and J lost 7 bases, with 12 bases between them. From germline, CDR1 is MDHEN and CDR2 SYDVKM. The CDR3 loop is CASSTPGIEKLFF. CDR3 DNA: TGTGCCAGCAGCACCCCGGGGATTGAAAAACTGTTTTTT.

Worth noting for this clonotype: An end of the junction differs from the germline gene, which may be a read error. The chain couples TRBV6-1 to TRBJ2-7; 12 bases align to TRBD2. Per germline, CDR1 MNHNS and CDR2 SASEGT. There are 15 residues in the CDR3. CDR3 bases: TGTGCAAGCAGTGAAAAACTAGCGGGAGGCTACGAGCAGTACTTC. Amino acids: CASSEKLAGGYEQYF.

This chain links TRBV19 with TRBJ2-1; 16 positions agree with TRBD2. V trimming: 0 bases; J trimming: 0 bases; junction bases outside the gene matches: 2. The CDR3 is 19 amino acids. CDR1 LNHDA and CDR2 SQIVND come from the germline V gene (reference sequence). CDR3 nucleotides: TGTGCCAGTAGTATAGATGGGACTAGCGGGAGGGACTCCTACAATGAGCAGTTCTTC. This sequence encodes CASSIDGTSGRDSYNEQFF.

A few counts support this clonotype. The CDR3 protein is CSVSLGWGDGTGELFF. CDR3 bases: TGCAGCGTTTCTCTCGGGTGGGGAGACGGCACCGGGGAGCTGTTTTTT. The chain combines TRBV29-1 with TRBJ2-2; D is possibly TRBD2 (5 bases). V lost 5 bases, J lost 4 bases, and 20 bases lay in between. The CDR3 runs to 16 residues. CDR1 is SQVTM, CDR2 ANQGSEA, per germline.

This clonotype was observed at least ten times. The rearrangement links TRBV20-1 to TRBJ2-7, with 10 positions matching TRBD1. This CDR3 is 14 amino acids long. The V and J ends lost 6 bases and 3 bases, in that order; junction bases with no gene match: 8. Germline values: CDR1 DFQATT, CDR2 SNEGSKA (reference sequence). The CDR3 here is CSARGDRGFYEQYF. The CDR3 DNA reads as TGCAGTGCCAGGGGGGACAGGGGTTTCTACGAGCAGTACTTC.